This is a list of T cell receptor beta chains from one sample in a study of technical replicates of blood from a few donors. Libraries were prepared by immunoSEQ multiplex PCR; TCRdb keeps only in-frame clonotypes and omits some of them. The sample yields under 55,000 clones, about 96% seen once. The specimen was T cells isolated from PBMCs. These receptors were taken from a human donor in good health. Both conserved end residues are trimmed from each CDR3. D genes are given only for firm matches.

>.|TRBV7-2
ASSLDGLRQETQY
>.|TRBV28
ASFQTGGYGYT
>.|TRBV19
ASSIIDQGPTEAF
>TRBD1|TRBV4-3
ASSLRGRPLDEQY
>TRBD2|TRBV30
AWKGLANNEQF
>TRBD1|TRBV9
ASSSPGTGDAGELF
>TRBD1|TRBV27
AILVGRQGAIEQY
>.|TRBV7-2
ASSSYGSGNTIY
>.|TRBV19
ASSIGASGHLYEQY
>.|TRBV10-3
AISDIIWSRNYEQY
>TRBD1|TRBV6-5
ASSFWGQNNYGYT
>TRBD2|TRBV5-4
ASRPLAGGVTDTQY
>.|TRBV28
ASNQGLQPQH
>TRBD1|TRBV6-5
ASSPGQDGEKLF
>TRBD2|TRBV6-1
AGTEGRESDTQY
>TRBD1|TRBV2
ASSTGAGRDTQY